This T cell receptor beta chain was sequenced for a study of cytomegalovirus exposure and HLA in healthy donors. Study findings and constraints: Associated with cytomegalovirus, according to the listing, were 150 to 200 TCR beta chains. Many donors carried some public TCRs, although rarity characterized most TCR sequences.

About this clone itself: Its antigen is not identified.

The PCR had 60 Vbeta and 13 Jbeta primers. Generated by immunoSEQ multiplex PCR, the TCRdb table keeps only in-frame clones and is missing some. The profile covers some 120,000 clones, with 60% to 80% appearing a single time and 2.5% to 3.5% taken by the ten largest. CDR3 length equals 14 residues. The V gene lost 7 bases and the J gene lost 7 bases, with 14 bases spanning the gap. Germline V gene lookup returns CDR1 MGHRA and CDR2 YSYEKL. The specimen was PBMCs. This sequence originates from a woman between 50 and 59 years old in good health and CMV-seronegative. The J gene is TRBJ1-6, the V gene TRBV4-1; TRBD1 might be the D (5 bases). The CDR3 DNA follows: TGCGCCAGCAACCCGGGGGGGTCGAATTCACCCCTCCACTTT. Its translation: CASNPGGSNSPLHF.